The TCR beta chain under discussion was sequenced for a study of blood T cell repertoires in COVID-19. About the research overall: Acute and convalescent COVID-19 specimens originated in the United States, Italy and Spain. The cDNA or gDNA used as material had been derived from T cells, B-cell-depleted T cells, or PBMCs.

CDR1 and CDR2 (germline): MNHEY, SVGAGI. V lost 2 bases and J 1 base, leaving 11 bases between the germline ends. The CDR3 spans 15 residues. As for this clone: In the same sample, other DNA sequences code for this CDR3.

As originally analysed: Estimated nucleated cell counts came from reference gene primer amplification. TCRdb's copy holds only in-frame clones and misses some; the assay was immunoSEQ multiplex PCR. V and J calls and clone size are as listed in that table; D and trimming were resolved from the DNA. There are under 150,000 clones in the sample; just under 90% occur only once, and roughly 4.4% lies in the top ten. The genes are TRBV6-5 and TRBJ1-1; D gene uncertain. Sequenced input: peripheral blood. The source of this sequence is a woman aged 45-60 years with acute or convalescent COVID-19. DNA of the CDR3: TGTGCCAGCAGTTACAGTGGTCGAGGGAACACTGAAGCTTTCTTT. It specifies CASSYSGRGNTEAFF.